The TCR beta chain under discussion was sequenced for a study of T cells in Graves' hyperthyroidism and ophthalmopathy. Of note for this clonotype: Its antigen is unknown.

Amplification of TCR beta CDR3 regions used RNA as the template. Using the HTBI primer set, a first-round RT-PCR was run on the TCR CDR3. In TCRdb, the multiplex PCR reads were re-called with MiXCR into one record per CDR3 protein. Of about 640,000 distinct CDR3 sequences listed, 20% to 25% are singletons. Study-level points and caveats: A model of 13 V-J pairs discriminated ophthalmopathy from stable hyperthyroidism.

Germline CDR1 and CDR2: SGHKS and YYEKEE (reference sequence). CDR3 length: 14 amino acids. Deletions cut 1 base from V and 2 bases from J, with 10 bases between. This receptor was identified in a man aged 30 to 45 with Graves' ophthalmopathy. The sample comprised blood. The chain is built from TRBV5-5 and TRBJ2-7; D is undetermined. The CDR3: CASSLRRAAYEQYF. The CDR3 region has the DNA TGTGCCAGCAGCTTGCGTCGCGCCGCCTACGAGCAGTACTTC.